Detailed here is one T cell receptor beta chain. Its target antigen remains unknown. The entry originates in a study of cytomegalovirus exposure and HLA in healthy donors (dated by TCRdb to 2015 to 2018). About the study as a whole: An earlier analysis of several hundred of the donors reported 276 Gb of sequence data and some 110 million unique TCR beta sequences obtained from 180 million or so T cells. The study profiled the T cell repertoires of under 850 subjects by immunosequencing and related them to cytomegalovirus serostatus. To predict cytomegalovirus infection status, the study combined high-throughput TCR immunosequencing, statistical association of individual TCRs with disease status, and machine learning. In the later analysis, no new phenotypic data were used to find candidate immune exposures; instead, reliance was placed on TCR beta sequences and their occurrence across donors. About five DR-DQ haplotypes were treated as single units for association and clustering because of strong linkage in the cohort. Besides the first cohort of roughly 640 subjects, a separate validation cohort made up of over 100 different subjects was used. Typing coverage varied by locus: roughly 629-640 donors for A, B, C, DRB1 and DQB1; around 560 for DQA1; nearly 610 for DPA1; fewer than 480 for DPB1. HLA typing covered class I and class II loci at four-digit resolution. Approximately 300 gigabases of sequencing data and about 92 million unique TCR sequences made up an early release that covered 500 to 650 HLA-typed donors. To decide whether each TCR beta V gene segment behaved as functional or pseudogenic, an earlier analysis of some 600 of the donors relied on high-throughput TCR beta sequencing. Donor age, sex, ethnicity and CMV serostatus were compiled alongside the repertoire data. The study aimed to test whether signatures of past pathogen exposure could be identified by cataloging public T cell receptors. To study patterns of TCR occurrence, a later analysis re-analyzed previously published TCR beta repertoires from hundreds of donors and added high-resolution HLA genotyping. Every discovery cohort repertoire had been produced on one sequencing platform. Across 398 genotyped donors of the cohort, an average of 235,054 unique TCR beta nucleotide sequences per donor were sequenced, and approximately 17% of those sequences were non-productive. A later genetic analysis took genome-wide SNP genotypes for about 55% of the roughly 670 donors and used that subset as a discovery cohort. Of the 350 to 400 genotyped donors, 65% to 90% fell in the genetic ancestry cluster associated with self-reported Caucasian donors. The full study reports these points: V-gene and J-gene trimming of TCR beta chains was associated with a missense DCLRE1C variant in a later genetic analysis, and the association was replicated in an independent cohort. Correlated functional status among segregating V segments might be attributable to linkage disequilibrium, but an unknown experimental factor could not be ruled out. The authors suggested that the approach could potentially be generalized to other disease states and immunological phenotypes. In the study, around 160 TCR beta chains were listed as associated with cytomegalovirus. According to a later analysis, TCR association rates differed among HLA loci, with DRB1 alleles showing the most associated TCRs and HLA-C alleles showing the fewest. Presence/absence analyses assumed roughly uniform sequencing depth across donors, an assumption that may not hold. HLA typing was unavailable for some donors at each locus, so association tests used only the typed subset. In a later analysis, HLA-associated TCR beta chains were found to be more clonally expanded and to have lower generation probabilities than equally common non-associated chains. The earlier analysis of about 600 of the donors excluded about 16 rarely observed V segments, including chromosome 9 orphons, because counts were too low. Only TCR beta chains were sequenced in this cohort, and the absence of alpha or paired-chain data limited detectable features. A later analysis found that most CMV-associated TCR beta chains appeared HLA-restricted, with HLA associations seemingly driven largely by CMV exposure. A few of the identified cytomegalovirus-associated TCR beta chains were confirmed in vitro to be specific for cytomegalovirus antigens. Because the 87-base-pair reads could not distinguish some IMGT-functional V segments, including TRBV6-2 and TRBV6-3, those segments were excluded. A cluster of highly shared sequence variants was judged likely to be a technical artifact of the sequencing pipeline. Assigning TCR associations to individual alleles was difficult when HLA alleles, especially DR and DQ, strongly co-occurred. At a false discovery rate of 0.05, a later analysis linked 16,000 or so TCR beta sequences to specific HLA alleles. In an earlier analysis of some 540 of the donors, most TCR beta V segments appeared in productive rearrangements about 90% or about 30% of the time, broadly matching IMGT annotations. A later genetic analysis reported fewer N-insertions in productive TCRs among donors in an Asian-associated ancestry cluster than the approximately 700-donor mean. Cytomegalovirus status was reported to be diagnosed by the classifier with high specificity and sensitivity in both the original and validation cohorts. A further reported finding was that TCR beta sequences accurately predicted the HLA-A and HLA-B alleles for most subjects in the first cohort. Across donors, most TCR sequences were observed very rarely, whereas some public TCRs were present in many individuals. A later analysis reported that several top co-occurrence clusters appeared linked to parvovirus B19, influenza, CMV and Epstein-Barr virus. The only immune exposure information available for the cohort was CMV serostatus.

Library generation was performed with the immunoSEQ multiplex PCR assay. The multiplex PCR relied on a mix of 60 forward primers for TCR Vbeta segments and 13 reverse primers for TCR Jbeta segments. Amplification of the CDR3 region of rearranged TCR beta genes was performed with a multiplex PCR assay on genomic DNA. On the Illumina HiSeq System, the amplified TCR beta libraries were sequenced as 87-base-pair reads. In the source study's methods: A later analysis counted 65 million to 90 million unique TCR beta chains across the 650 to 700 repertoires, and 10 million to 11 million of these chains were shared by at least two donors. A nearest-neighbor algorithm error-corrected the raw reads and collapsed the reads into unique sequences, merging closely related sequences to remove PCR and sequencing errors. CDR3 sequences were aligned to IMGT reference sequences to assign V, D and J gene segments. For a sequence to be retained, a match of at least six nucleotides to both a V gene segment and a J gene segment was required. Rearrangements were classified as productive when the CDR3 lacked stop codons and remained in frame with V and J, and all other rearrangements were classified as non-productive. Following IMGT convention, CDR3 was defined as the stretch from the second conserved V-encoded cysteine up to the conserved J-encoded phenylalanine. The earlier analysis of 500 to 600 of the donors excluded sequences that lacked an unambiguous match to a single V gene segment. In an earlier analysis of 587 of the donors, V segments were called functional above 56.7% productive rearrangements and were called segregating when the between-donor standard deviation exceeded 5%. To diagnose cytomegalovirus status from the catalog of TCR beta chain sequences, a statistical classification framework was built. A later analysis assigned V and J genes by comparing TCR nucleotide sequences with IMGT/GENE-DB human TR gene sequences. Using the TCRdist pipeline, a later analysis assigned CDR3 sequences along with most-parsimonious VDJ recombination scenarios. A later analysis defined each TCR beta chain by its CDR3 amino acid sequence plus V-gene family, and excluded reads lacking a unique V-gene family. To address suspected cross-contamination and a sequencing artifact, a later analysis removed around 600 highly shared, low-generation-probability nucleotide sequences. In a later analysis, a clonal expansion index for each public chain was calculated from normalized within-repertoire ranks of inferred template counts. In a later analysis, generation probabilities were computed using a VDJ recombination model fitted to out-of-frame rearrangements, and the results were checked against IGoR. A later analysis scored TCR-TCR, TCR-HLA and TCR-CMV co-occurrence with hypergeometric tests, applying a repertoire-size bias correction to TCR pairs. To estimate false discovery rates, a later analysis permuted the HLA or CMV assignments 20 times. A later analysis grouped co-occurring TCRs with DBSCAN, adding TCRdist sequence similarity when clustering within HLA-allele-positive subsets. For co-occurrence clustering, repertoires with fewer than 30,000 or more than 120,000 public chains were excluded, along with roughly five repertoires with anomalous nucleotide sharing. The clones in this table, taken by TCRdb from immuneACCESS, are in-frame only. Not every clone is retained; where verified, under half of the shortfall comes from an unresolved V gene, and the cause of the rest is unknown. V, J and clone size are those of that table, while D and trimming were read from the DNA. The sample's table covers about 200,000 clones. Clones ranked in the top ten supply 1.1% of the sample.

In total, over 600 healthy bone marrow donors made up the cohort. At the time of sampling, every cohort member was nominally healthy, though immune exposures that went unrecorded were likely present. The donor tested CMV seropositive, placing the donor among the 289 seropositive members of the cohort. A peripheral blood sample was provided by each donor, and peripheral blood mononuclear cells were used for TCR beta sequencing. The Qiagen DNeasy Blood Extraction Kit was used to extract genomic DNA from the blood cell samples. The CDR3 sequence holds 14 residues, the cysteine and phenylalanine included. Just CDR3 DNA is preserved here, 42 bases in frame from base 1. V sheds 6 bases and J sheds 0 bases, leaving 6 bases between their ends. From a lookup of the germline V gene (reference sequence), CDR1 and CDR2 are SEHNR and FQNEAQ.

The clonotype comes from a girl aged 2-9 years in good health and CMV-seropositive. The sequenced sample consisted of PBMCs. The chain was built from TRBV7-9 and TRBJ2-6; the D segment cannot be called with confidence. CDR3 reads: CASRQSSGANVLTF. The DNA sequence is given as TGTGCCAGCAGACAAAGCTCTGGGGCCAACGTCCTGACTTTC.